The next 3 T cell receptor beta chains were all read from a single sample in a study of Graves' ophthalmopathy and Graves' hyperthyroidism. RNA transcripts served as template for amplifying TCR beta CDR3 sequences. HTBI-primed RT-PCR formed the first round, and a multiplex PCR formed the second. From the multiplex PCR reads, TCRdb called clonotypes with MiXCR, one entry per CDR3 protein. This sample carries 300,000 to 450,000 distinct CDR3 sequences, about 18% of them seen once, and the ten largest clones take roughly 2.6%. Source material: peripheral blood. The receptors shown here come from an adult woman with stable Graves' hyperthyroidism.

The rearrangement uses TRBV3-1 and TRBJ2-7; 8 positions agree with TRBD1. CDR1 and CDR2 (germline): LGHDT, YNNKEL (reference sequence). J gave up 5 bases and V 1 base, and 7 bases lay outside the gene matches. The CDR3 covers 15 residues. CDR3 sequence reads: CASSQATGGYNEQYF. CDR3 coding DNA: TGTGCCAGCAGCCAAGCAACAGGGGGTTACAACGAGCAGTACTTC.

This clonotype was recorded a few times. This chain connects TRBV18 to TRBJ1-1, with 8 nucleotides matching TRBD1. J lost 1 base, V lost 3 bases, and 4 bases had no gene match. Germline CDR1 reads KGHSH; CDR2 reads LQKENI. The CDR3 spans 15 residues. In nucleotides, the CDR3 is TGTGCCAGCTCACCCCAGGGGGCGGGGAACACTGAAGCTTTCTTT. Encoded protein: CASSPQGAGNTEAFF.

This clonotype has a handful of counts. The V call is TRBV7-2, the J call TRBJ1-6; D call uncertain. Trimming pared 2 bases from V and 5 bases from J, leaving 13 bases between. The germline CDR1 and CDR2 sequences are SGHTA and FQGNSA. The CDR3 runs to 16 residues. The CDR3 nucleotides are TGTGCCAGCAGCTTATTCGCCCAGACCAATAATTCACCCCTCCACTTT. It codes for CASSLFAQTNNSPLHF.